These T cell receptor beta chains were read from a single sample in a study of cytomegalovirus exposure and HLA in healthy donors. TCRdb's copy holds only in-frame clones and misses some; the assay was immunoSEQ multiplex PCR. The specimen's table records roughly 80,000 clones. The material sequenced was PBMCs. These receptors all come from a woman under 40 in good health and CMV-seronegative. The CDR3 runs from the conserved cysteine through the conserved F or W. Fields, in order: V gene, D gene, J gene, CDR3 protein. The D gene is left open where the match is weak.

v_call: TRBV6-5
d_call: NA
j_call: TRBJ2-5
cdr3_aa: CASSTRQAPQETQYF

v_call: TRBV5-6
d_call: TRBD2
j_call: TRBJ2-3
cdr3_aa: CASSLGLAGFSTDTQYF

v_call: TRBV6-6
d_call: NA
j_call: TRBJ1-3
cdr3_aa: CASAGVSAGNTIYF

v_call: TRBV9
d_call: TRBD2
j_call: TRBJ2-3
cdr3_aa: CASSESPGTMSDTQYF

v_call: TRBV28
d_call: TRBD1
j_call: TRBJ1-6
cdr3_aa: CASSLPDTGEFGLSYNSPLHF

v_call: TRBV18
d_call: NA
j_call: TRBJ2-7
cdr3_aa: CASSPGSSSYEQYF

v_call: TRBV4-1
d_call: NA
j_call: TRBJ1-5
cdr3_aa: CASSYRLSQPQHF

v_call: TRBV11-2
d_call: TRBD1
j_call: TRBJ1-3
cdr3_aa: CASSFQGDRSGNTIYF

v_call: TRBV6-5
d_call: TRBD1
j_call: TRBJ1-1
cdr3_aa: CASSRPGTGNTEAFF

v_call: TRBV19
d_call: NA
j_call: TRBJ1-5
cdr3_aa: CASSPGPGQPQHF

v_call: TRBV6-5
d_call: NA
j_call: TRBJ1-3
cdr3_aa: CASSVTDSSNTIYF

v_call: TRBV2
d_call: TRBD1
j_call: TRBJ1-5
cdr3_aa: CASSLTGVQPQHF

v_call: TRBV2
d_call: NA
j_call: TRBJ1-1
cdr3_aa: CASSENRAGQEAFF

v_call: TRBV2
d_call: NA
j_call: TRBJ1-1
cdr3_aa: CASSLTQTEAFF

v_call: TRBV6-5
d_call: NA
j_call: TRBJ1-1
cdr3_aa: CASRARKQGTTEAFF

v_call: TRBV7-6
d_call: TRBD2
j_call: TRBJ2-1
cdr3_aa: CASSPTSGRAGNEQFF

v_call: TRBV19
d_call: TRBD1
j_call: TRBJ2-7
cdr3_aa: CASRDRGTYEQYF